Ten or more counts support the clone carrying this T cell receptor (beta chain). TCRdb processed the 5' RACE reads anew with MiXCR; each CDR3 protein has one entry. The sample includes hundreds of thousands of distinct CDR3 sequences, 6.1% of them seen just once. The data were obtained in a study of identical twins. The CDR3 runs to 14 residues. With 3 bases clipped from V and 6 bases from J, the junction kept 7 bases outside the gene matches. Germline CDR1 reads DFQATT; CDR2 reads SNEGSKA (reference sequence). The TCR originated in a man in his late teens or twenties in good health. The V gene is TRBV20-1, the J gene TRBJ2-1, with 8 bases lining up with TRBD2. Sequencing was done on a sample of naive T cells sorted from blood. The CDR3 sequence is CSASRTSGTNEQFF. CDR3 bases: TGCAGTGCTAGTCGAACTAGCGGTACCAATGAGCAGTTCTTC.